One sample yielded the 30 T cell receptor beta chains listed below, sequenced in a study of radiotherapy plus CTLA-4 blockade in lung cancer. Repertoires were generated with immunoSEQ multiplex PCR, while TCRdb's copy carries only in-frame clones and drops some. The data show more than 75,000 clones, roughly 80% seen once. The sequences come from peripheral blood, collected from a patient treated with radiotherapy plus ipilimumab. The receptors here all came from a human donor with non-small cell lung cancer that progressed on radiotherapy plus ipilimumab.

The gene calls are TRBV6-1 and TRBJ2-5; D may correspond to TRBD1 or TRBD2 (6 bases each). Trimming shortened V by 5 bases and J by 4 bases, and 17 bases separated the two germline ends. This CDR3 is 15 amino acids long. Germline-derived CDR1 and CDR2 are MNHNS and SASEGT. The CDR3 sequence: CASSTRSGAGETQYF. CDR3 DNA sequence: TGTGCCAGCAGTACACGTTCGGGGGCAGGAGAGACCCAGTACTTC.

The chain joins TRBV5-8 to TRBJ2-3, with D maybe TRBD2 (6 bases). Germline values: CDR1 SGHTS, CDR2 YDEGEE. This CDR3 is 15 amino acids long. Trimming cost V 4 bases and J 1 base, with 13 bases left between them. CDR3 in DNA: TGTGCCAGCAGCCCTAGGGGAGGAGGCACAGATACGCAGTATTTT. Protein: CASSPRGGGTDTQYF.

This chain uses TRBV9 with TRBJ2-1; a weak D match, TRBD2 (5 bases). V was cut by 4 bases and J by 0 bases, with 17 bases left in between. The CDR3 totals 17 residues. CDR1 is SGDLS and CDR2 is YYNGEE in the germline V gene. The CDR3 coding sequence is TGTGCCAGCAGCAAGACCGGGATAACGAGCTCCTACAATGAGCAGTTCTTC. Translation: CASSKTGITSSYNEQFF.

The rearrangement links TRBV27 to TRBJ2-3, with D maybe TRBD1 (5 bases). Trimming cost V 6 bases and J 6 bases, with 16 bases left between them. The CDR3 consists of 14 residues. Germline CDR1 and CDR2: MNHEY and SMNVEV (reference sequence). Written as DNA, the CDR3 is TGTGCCAGCAGCGACAGAAAACCGGCCGATACGCAGTATTTT. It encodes CASSDRKPADTQYF.

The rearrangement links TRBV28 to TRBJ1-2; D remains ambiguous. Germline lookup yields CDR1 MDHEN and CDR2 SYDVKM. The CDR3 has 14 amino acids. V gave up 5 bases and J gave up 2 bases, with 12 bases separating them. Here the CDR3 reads CASSKPPHNYGYTF. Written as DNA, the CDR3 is TGTGCCAGCAGTAAACCCCCACACAACTATGGCTACACCTTC.

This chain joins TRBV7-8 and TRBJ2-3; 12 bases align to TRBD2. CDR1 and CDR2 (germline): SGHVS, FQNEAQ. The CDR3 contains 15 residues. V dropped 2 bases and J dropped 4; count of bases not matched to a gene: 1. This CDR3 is CASSLRLAGADTQYF. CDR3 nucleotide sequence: TGTGCCAGCAGCTTAAGACTAGCGGGAGCAGATACGCAGTATTTT.

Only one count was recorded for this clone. CDR3 nucleotides: TGCGCCAGCAGCTTGTGGGCTAGCGGCTACGAGCAGTACTTC. Translated, it gives CASSLWASGYEQYF. J is TRBJ2-7 and V is TRBV5-1; TRBD2 agrees at 7 bases. J lost 3 bases, V lost 1 base, and 4 bases had no gene match. The CDR3 is made up of 14 amino acids. CDR1 SGHRS and CDR2 YFSETQ come from the germline V gene.

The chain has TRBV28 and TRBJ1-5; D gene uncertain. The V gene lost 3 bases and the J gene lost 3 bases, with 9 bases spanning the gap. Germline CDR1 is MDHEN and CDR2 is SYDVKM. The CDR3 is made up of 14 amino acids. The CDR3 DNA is TGTGCCAGCAGTTTGCAGACCTTCAATCAGCCCCAGCATTTT. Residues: CASSLQTFNQPQHF.

CDR3 sequence (DNA): TGCAGCGTTTTTACTAGCTACTACAATGAGCAGTTCTTC. It yields the protein CSVFTSYYNEQFF. The rearrangement links TRBV29-1 to TRBJ2-1; perhaps TRBD2 as D (6 bases). Germline assignment: CDR1 SQVTM and CDR2 ANQGSEA. Deletions cut 5 bases from V and 3 bases from J, with 11 bases between. The CDR3 spans 13 residues.

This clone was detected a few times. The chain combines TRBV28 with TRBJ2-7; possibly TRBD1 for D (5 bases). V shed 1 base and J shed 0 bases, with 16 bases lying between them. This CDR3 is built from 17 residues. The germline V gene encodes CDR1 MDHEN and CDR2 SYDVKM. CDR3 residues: CASSLSGMDTFSYEQYF. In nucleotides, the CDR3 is TGTGCCAGCAGTTTATCAGGGATGGACACCTTCTCCTACGAGCAGTACTTC.

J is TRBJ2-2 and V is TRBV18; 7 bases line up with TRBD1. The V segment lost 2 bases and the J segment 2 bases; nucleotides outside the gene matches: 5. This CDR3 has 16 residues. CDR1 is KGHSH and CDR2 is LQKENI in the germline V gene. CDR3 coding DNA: TGTGCCAGCTCACCAATTGGGACAGCAAACACCGGGGAGCTGTTTTTT. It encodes CASSPIGTANTGELFF.

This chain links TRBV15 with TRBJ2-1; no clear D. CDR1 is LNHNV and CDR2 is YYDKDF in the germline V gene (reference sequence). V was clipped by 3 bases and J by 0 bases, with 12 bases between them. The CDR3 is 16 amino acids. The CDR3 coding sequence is TGTGCCACCAGCAGTGAAGGCCGGAGCTCCTACAATGAGCAGTTCTTC. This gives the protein CATSSEGRSSYNEQFF.

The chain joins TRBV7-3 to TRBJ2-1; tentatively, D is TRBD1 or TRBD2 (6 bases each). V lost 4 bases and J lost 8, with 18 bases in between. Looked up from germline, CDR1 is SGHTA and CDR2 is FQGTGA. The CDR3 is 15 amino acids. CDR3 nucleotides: TGTGCCAGCAGCTCAGGGACTGGGGGCGTGGATGAGCAGTTCTTC. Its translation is CASSSGTGGVDEQFF.

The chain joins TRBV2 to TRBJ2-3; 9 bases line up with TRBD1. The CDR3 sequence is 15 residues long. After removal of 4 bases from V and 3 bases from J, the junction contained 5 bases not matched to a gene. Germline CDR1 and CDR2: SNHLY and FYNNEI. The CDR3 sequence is CASSGGTGMTDTQYF. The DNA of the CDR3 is TGTGCCAGCAGTGGGGGGACAGGGATGACAGATACGCAGTATTTT. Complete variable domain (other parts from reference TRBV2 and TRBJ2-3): EPEVTQTPSHQVTQMGQEVILRCVPISNHLYFYWYRQILGQKVEFLVSFYNNEISEKSEIFDDQFSVERPDGSNFTLKIRSTKLEDSAMYFCASSGGTGMTDTQYFGPGTRLTVL.

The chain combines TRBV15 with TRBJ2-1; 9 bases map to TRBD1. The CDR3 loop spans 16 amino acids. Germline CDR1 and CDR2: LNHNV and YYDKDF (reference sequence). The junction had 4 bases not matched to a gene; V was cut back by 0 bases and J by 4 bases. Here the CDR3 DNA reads TGTGCCACCAGCAGAGATCCGGGACAGGGATACAATGAGCAGTTCTTC. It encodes CATSRDPGQGYNEQFF.

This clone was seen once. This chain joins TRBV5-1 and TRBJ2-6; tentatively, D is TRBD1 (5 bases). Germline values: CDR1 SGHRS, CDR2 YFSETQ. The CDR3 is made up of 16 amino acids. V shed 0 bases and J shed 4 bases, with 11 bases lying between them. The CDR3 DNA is TGCGCCAGCAGCTTGGTTCCCGACAGCGGGGCCAACGTCCTGACTTTC. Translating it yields CASSLVPDSGANVLTF.

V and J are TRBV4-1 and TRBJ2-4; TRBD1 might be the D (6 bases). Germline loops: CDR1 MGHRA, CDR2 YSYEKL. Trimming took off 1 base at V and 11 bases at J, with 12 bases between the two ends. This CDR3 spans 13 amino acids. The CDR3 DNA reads TGCGCCAGCAGCCAAGCAACAGGGTTCTTTCAGTACTTC. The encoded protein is CASSQATGFFQYF.

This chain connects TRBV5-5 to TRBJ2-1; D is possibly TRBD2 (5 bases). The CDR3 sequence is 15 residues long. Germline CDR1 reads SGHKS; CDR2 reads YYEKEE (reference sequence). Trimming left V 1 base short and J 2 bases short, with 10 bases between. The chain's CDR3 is CASSLLDGTYNEQFF. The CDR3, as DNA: TGTGCCAGCAGCTTGTTGGACGGGACCTACAATGAGCAGTTCTTC.

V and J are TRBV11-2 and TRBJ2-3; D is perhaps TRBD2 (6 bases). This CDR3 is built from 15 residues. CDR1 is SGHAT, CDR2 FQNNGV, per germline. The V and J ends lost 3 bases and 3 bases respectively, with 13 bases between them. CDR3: CASSLMRRGTDTQYF. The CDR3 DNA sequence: TGTGCCAGCAGCTTGATGCGGAGGGGTACAGATACGCAGTATTTT.

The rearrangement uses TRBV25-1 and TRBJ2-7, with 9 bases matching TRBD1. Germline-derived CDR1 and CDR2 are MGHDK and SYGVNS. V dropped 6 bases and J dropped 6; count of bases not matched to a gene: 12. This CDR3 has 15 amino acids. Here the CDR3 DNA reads TGTGCCAGCAGCGCATCCGGGACAGGGCACTCCGAGCAGTACTTC. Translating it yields CASSASGTGHSEQYF.

The CDR3 sequence is CASSTLNQPQHF. Here the CDR3 DNA reads TGTGCCAGCAGTACCCTCAATCAGCCCCAGCATTTT. V is TRBV6-6 and J is TRBJ1-5; D gene unclear. The CDR3 loop spans 12 amino acids. CDR1 is MNHNY and CDR2 is SVGAGI in the germline V gene (reference sequence). V was clipped by 5 bases and J by 3 bases, with 5 bases between them.

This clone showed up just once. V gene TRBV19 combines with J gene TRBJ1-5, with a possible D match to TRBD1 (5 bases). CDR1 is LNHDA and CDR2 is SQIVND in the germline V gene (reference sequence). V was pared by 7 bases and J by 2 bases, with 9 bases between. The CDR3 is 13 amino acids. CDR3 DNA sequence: TGTGCCAGTAAAGGACACCGCAATCAGCCCCAGCATTTT. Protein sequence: CASKGHRNQPQHF.

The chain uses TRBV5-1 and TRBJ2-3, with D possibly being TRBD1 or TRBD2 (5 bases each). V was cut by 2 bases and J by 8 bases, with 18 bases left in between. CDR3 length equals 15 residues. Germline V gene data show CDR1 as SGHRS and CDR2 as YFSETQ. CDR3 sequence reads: CASSLQHLRDGTQYF. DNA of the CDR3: TGCGCCAGCAGCTTACAGCACTTACGGGACGGTACGCAGTATTTT.

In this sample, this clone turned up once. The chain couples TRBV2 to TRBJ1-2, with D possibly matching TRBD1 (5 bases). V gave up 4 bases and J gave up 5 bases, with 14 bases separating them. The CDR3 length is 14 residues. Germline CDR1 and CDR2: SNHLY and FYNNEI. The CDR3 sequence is CASSVKTEAYGYTF. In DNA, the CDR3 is TGTGCCAGCAGTGTGAAGACAGAAGCTTATGGCTACACCTTC. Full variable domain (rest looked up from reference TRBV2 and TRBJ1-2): EPEVTQTPSHQVTQMGQEVILRCVPISNHLYFYWYRQILGQKVEFLVSFYNNEISEKSEIFDDQFSVERPDGSNFTLKIRSTKLEDSAMYFCASSVKTEAYGYTFGSGTRLTVV.

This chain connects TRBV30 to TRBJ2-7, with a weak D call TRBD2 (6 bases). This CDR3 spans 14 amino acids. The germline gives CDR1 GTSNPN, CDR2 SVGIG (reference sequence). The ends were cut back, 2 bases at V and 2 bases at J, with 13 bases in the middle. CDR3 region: CAWSLNSGPYEQYF. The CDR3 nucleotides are TGTGCCTGGAGTCTAAATAGCGGACCCTACGAGCAGTACTTC.

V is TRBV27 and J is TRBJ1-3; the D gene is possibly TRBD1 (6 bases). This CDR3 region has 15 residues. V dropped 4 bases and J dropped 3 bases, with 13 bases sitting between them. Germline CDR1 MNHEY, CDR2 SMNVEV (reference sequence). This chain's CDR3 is CASSSAGVGGNTIYF. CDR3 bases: TGTGCCAGCAGTTCTGCAGGGGTCGGTGGAAACACCATATATTTT.

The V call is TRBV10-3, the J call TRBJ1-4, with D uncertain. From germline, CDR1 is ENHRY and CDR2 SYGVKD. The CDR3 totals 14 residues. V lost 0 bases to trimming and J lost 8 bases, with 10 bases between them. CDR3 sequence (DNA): TGTGCCATCAGTGAGTCGAACAGCCGGGAAAAACTGTTTTTT. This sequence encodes CAISESNSREKLFF.

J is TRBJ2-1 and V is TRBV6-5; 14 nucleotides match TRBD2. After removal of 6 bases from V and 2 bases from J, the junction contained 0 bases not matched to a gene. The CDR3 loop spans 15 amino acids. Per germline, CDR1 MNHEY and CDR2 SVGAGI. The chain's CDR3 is CASRTSGRAYNEQFF. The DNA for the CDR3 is TGTGCCAGCAGGACTAGCGGGAGGGCCTACAATGAGCAGTTCTTC.

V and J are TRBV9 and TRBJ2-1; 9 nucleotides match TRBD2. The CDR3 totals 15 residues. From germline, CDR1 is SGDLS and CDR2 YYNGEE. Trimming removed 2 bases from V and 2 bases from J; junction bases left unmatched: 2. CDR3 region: CASSVGLATYNEQFF. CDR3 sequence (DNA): TGTGCCAGCAGCGTCGGACTAGCGACCTACAATGAGCAGTTCTTC. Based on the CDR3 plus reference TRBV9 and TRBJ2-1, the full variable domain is DSGVTQTPKHLITATGQRVTLRCSPRSGDLSVYWYQQSLDQGLQFLIQYYNGEERAKGNILERFSAQQFPDLHSELNLSSLELGDSALYFCASSVGLATYNEQFFGPGTRLTVL.

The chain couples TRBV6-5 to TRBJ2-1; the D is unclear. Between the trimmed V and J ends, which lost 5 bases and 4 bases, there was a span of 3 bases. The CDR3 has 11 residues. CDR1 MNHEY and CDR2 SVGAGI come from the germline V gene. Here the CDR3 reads CASSRYNEQFF. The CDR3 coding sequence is TGTGCCAGCAGTCGATACAATGAGCAGTTCTTC.